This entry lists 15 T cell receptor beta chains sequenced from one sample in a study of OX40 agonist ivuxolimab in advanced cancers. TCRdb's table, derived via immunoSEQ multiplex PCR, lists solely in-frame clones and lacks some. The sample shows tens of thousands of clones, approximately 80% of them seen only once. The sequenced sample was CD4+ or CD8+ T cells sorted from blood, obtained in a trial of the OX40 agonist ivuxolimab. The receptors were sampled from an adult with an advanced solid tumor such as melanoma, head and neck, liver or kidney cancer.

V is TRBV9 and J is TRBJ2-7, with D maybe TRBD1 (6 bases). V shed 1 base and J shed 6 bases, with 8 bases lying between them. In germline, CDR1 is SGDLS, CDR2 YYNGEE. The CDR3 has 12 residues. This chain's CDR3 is CASSVRGGEQYF. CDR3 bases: TGTGCCAGCAGCGTACGAGGGGGCGAGCAGTACTTC.

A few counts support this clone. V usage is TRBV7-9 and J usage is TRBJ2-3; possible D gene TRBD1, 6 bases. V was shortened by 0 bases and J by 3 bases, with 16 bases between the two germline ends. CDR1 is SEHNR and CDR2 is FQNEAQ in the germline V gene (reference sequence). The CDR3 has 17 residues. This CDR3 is CASSLAPGHTMTDTQYF. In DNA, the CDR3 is TGTGCCAGCAGCTTAGCCCCGGGACATACTATGACAGATACGCAGTATTTT.

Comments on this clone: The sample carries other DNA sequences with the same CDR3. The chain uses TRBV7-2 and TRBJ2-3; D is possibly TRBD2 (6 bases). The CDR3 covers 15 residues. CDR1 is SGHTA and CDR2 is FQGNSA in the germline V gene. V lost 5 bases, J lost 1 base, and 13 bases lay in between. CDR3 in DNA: TGTGCCAGCAGCCTCGGGACTCCCCGCACAGATACGCAGTATTTT. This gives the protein CASSLGTPRTDTQYF.

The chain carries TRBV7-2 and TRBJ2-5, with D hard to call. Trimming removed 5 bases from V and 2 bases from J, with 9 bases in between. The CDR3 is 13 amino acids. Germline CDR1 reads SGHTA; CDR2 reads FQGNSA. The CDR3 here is CASSPDRQETQYF. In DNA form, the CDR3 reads TGTGCCAGCAGCCCTGACCGGCAAGAGACCCAGTACTTC.

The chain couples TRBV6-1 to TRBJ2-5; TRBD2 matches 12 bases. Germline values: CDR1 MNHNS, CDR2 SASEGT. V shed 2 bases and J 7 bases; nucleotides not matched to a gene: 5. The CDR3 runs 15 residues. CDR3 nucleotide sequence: TGTGCCAGCAGTGAACTAGCGGGAGGGCCGGGGACCCAGTACTTC. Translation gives CASSELAGGPGTQYF.

DNA of the CDR3: TGTGCCAGCAGCTTCACAGGGGTCGGTCACACTGAAGCTTTCTTT. Translating gives CASSFTGVGHTEAFF. This chain joins TRBV7-9 and TRBJ1-1; 7 positions agree with TRBD1. V gave up 3 bases and J gave up 3 bases; unmatched junction bases: 7. This CDR3 contains 15 residues. Germline V gene lookup returns CDR1 SEHNR and CDR2 FQNEAQ (reference sequence).

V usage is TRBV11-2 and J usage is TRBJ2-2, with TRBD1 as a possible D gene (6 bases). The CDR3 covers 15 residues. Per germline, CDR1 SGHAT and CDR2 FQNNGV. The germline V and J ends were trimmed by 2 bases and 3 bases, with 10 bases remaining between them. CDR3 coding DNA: TGTGCCAGCAGCTTACAGGGGCTGGACACCGGGGAGCTGTTTTTT. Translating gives CASSLQGLDTGELFF.

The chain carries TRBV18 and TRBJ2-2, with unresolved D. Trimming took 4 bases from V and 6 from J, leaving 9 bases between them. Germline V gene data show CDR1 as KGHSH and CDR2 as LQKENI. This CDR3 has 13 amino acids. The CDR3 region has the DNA TGTGCCAGCTCACTGGGAAACCCCGGGGAGCTGTTTTTT. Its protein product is CASSLGNPGELFF.

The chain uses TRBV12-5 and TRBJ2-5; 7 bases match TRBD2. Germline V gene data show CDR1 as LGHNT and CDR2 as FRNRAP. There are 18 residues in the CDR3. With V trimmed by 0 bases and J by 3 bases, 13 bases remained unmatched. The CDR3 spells CASGLVHILAGVKETQYF. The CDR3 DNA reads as TGTGCTAGTGGTTTGGTACATATCCTGGCGGGAGTTAAAGAGACCCAGTACTTC.

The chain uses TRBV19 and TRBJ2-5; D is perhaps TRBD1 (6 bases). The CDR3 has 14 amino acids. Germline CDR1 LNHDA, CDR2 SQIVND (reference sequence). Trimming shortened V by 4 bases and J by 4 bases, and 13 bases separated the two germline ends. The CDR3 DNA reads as TGTGCCAGTAGTAAAACAGGGTCAGGAGAGACCCAGTACTTC. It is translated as CASSKTGSGETQYF.

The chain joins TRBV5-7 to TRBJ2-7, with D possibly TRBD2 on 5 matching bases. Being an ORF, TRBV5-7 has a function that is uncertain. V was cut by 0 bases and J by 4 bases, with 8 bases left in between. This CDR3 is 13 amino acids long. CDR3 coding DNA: TGTGCCAGCAGCTTGGGACTAATGTACGAGCAGTACGTC. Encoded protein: CASSLGLMYEQYV.

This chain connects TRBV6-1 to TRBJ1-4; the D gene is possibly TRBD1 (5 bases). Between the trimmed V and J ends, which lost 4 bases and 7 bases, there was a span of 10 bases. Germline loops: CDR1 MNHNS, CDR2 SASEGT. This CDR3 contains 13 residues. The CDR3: CASSATESEKLFF. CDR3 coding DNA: TGTGCCAGCAGTGCGACAGAAAGTGAAAAACTGTTTTTT.

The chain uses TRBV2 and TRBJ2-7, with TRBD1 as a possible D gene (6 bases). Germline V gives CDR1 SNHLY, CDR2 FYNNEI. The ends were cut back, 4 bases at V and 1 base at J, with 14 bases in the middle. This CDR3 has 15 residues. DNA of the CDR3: TGTGCCAGCAGTGTGGGGGCAAACAAATCCTACGAGCAGTACTTC. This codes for CASSVGANKSYEQYF.

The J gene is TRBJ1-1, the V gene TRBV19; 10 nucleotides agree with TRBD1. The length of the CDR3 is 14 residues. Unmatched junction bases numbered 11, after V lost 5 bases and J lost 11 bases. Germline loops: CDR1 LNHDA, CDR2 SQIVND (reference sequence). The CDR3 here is CASSFGTGVLGAFF. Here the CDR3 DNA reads TGTGCCAGTAGTTTCGGGACAGGGGTTTTGGGCGCTTTCTTT.

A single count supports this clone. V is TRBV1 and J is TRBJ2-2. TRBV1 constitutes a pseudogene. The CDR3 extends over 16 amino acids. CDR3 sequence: CTSSPHRDPYTGELFF. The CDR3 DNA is TGCACCAGCAGCCCCCACCGGGACCCGTACACCGGGGAGCTGTTTTTT.